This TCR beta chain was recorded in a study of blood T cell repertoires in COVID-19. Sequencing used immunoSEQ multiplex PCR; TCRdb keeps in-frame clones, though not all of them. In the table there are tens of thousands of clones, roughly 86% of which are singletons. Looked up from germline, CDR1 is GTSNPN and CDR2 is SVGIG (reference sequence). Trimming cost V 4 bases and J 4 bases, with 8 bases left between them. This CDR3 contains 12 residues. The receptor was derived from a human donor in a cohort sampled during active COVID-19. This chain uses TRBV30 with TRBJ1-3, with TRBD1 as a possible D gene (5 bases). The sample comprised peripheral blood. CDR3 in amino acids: CAWTGGGNTIYF. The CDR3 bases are TGTGCCTGGACGGGGGGAGGAAACACCATATATTTT.